This TCR beta chain was recorded in a study of T-cell reconstitution after alpha-beta-depleted transplantation in children. This clonotype appeared a few times. The CDR3 has 15 residues. The V and J ends lost 1 base and 0 bases respectively, with 10 bases between them. Per germline, CDR1 SQVTM and CDR2 ANQGSEA. Library preparation (for TCRbeta) was performed with unique molecular identifiers. TCRdb ran MiXCR on the PCR reads and lists one entry per CDR3 protein. The table has hundreds of thousands of distinct CDR3 sequences, about 31% seen once; the top ten hold approximately 2.3%. The origin of this receptor is a human donor who donated a stem cell graft to a child with aplastic anemia. The source was PBMCs from the stem cell graft donor, collected from the stem cell graft. The J gene is TRBJ2-4, the V gene TRBV29-1; D unclear. CDR3 sequence (DNA): TGCAGCGTTGAAGGTACCAGATTAGCCAAAAACATTCAGTACTTC. Its translation is CSVEGTRLAKNIQYF.